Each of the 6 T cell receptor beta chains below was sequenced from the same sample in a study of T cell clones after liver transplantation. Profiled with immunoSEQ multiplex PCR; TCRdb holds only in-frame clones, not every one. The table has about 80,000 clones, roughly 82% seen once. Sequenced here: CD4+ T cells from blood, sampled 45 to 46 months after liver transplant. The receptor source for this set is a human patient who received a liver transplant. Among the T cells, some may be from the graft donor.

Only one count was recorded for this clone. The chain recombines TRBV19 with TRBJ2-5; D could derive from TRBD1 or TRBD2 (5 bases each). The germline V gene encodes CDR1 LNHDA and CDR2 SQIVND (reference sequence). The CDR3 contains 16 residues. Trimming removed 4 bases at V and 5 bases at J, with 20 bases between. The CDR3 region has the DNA TGTGCCAGTAGTACAACCGGGACCTCTAGGATGGAGACCCAGTACTTC. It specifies CASSTTGTSRMETQYF.

In nucleotides, the CDR3 is TGTGCCAGCAGCTCGCAACAGGGGGTCGCCTACGAGCAGTACTTC. As protein: CASSSQQGVAYEQYF. The gene calls are TRBV7-6 and TRBJ2-7; TRBD1 aligns across 8 bases. The J segment lost 2 bases and the V segment lost 4 bases, leaving 7 bases of the junction unmatched. Germline CDR1 is SGHVS and CDR2 is FNYEAQ. The CDR3 totals 15 residues. Filled out from reference TRBV7-6 and TRBJ2-7, the complete variable domain reads GAGVSQSPRYKVTKRGQDVALRCDPISGHVSLYWYRQALGQGPEFLTYFNYEAQQDKSGLPNDRFSAERPEGSISTLTIQRTEQRDSAMYRCASSSQQGVAYEQYFGPGTRLTVT.

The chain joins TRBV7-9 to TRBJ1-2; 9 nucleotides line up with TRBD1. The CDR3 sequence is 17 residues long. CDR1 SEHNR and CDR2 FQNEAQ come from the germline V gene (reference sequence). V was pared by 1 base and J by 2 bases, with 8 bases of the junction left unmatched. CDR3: CASSLVRGQGRNYGYTF. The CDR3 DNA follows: TGTGCCAGCAGCTTAGTGAGGGGACAGGGACGAAACTATGGCTACACCTTC.

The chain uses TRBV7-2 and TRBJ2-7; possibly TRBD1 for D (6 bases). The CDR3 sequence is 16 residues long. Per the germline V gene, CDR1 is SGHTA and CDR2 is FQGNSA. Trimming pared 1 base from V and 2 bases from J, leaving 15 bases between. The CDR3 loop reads CASSLGGRTVTYEQYF. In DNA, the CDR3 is TGTGCCAGCAGCTTAGGGGGTCGGACAGTTACCTACGAGCAGTACTTC.

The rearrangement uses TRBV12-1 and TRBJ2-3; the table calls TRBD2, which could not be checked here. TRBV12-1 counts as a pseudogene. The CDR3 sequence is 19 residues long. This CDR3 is CASSFRLAGGPGGADTQYF. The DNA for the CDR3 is TGTGCCAGCAGCTTTAGGCTAGCGGGAGGGCCAGGCGGTGCAGATACGCAGTATTTT.

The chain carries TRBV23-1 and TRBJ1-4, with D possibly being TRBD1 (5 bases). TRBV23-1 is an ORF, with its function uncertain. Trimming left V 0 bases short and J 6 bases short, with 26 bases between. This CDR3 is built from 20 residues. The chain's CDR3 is CASSQSSPDNPPWRDEKLFF. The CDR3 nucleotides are TGCGCCAGCAGTCAATCTAGCCCGGACAATCCCCCATGGAGAGATGAAAAACTGTTTTTT.